The clone carrying this T cell receptor (beta chain) was detected once. The data were produced by immunoSEQ multiplex PCR, yet TCRdb's version contains in-frame clones alone and is incomplete. The sample has 100,000 to 120,000 clones, about nine tenths seen once. This specimen comes from a study of T cells after somatic rescue of genetic block. The source is a woman aged 18 to 35. The source material was peripheral blood mononuclear cells (PBMCs).

Written as DNA, the CDR3 is TGCGCCAGCAATTCAGCGGGGGCCCCCCGGAATGAGCAGTTCTTC. Translation: CASNSAGAPRNEQFF. V usage is TRBV5-1 and J usage is TRBJ2-1; 8 bases match TRBD2. Germline V gene data show CDR1 as SGHRS and CDR2 as YFSETQ. The CDR3 is made up of 15 amino acids. Losses at the gene ends were 6 bases for V and 7 bases for J; bases not matched to a gene: 12.